These 24 T cell receptor beta chains came from one sample sequenced in a study of shared clonotypes between healthy human individuals. The data were produced by immunoSEQ multiplex PCR, yet TCRdb's version contains in-frame clones alone and is incomplete. The sample consists of over a million clones, approximately 98.5% of them appearing once. The sample consisted of naive CD4+ T cells sorted from blood. The subset is: CD45RA+ positively selected. The receptors derive from a man aged 25-40 years in good health.

CDR3 residues: CASSFGVMETQYF. The CDR3 region has the DNA TGTGCCAGCAGCTTCGGGGTGATGGAGACCCAGTACTTC. This chain links TRBV7-3 with TRBJ2-5, with D possibly TRBD2 on 5 matching bases. Trimming pared 3 bases from V and 5 bases from J, leaving 10 bases between. The CDR3 is made up of 13 amino acids. From germline, CDR1 is SGHTA and CDR2 FQGTGA.

The CDR3 DNA reads TGTGCCACCAGCAGGGTCGGGGGACAGGAGCTGTTTTTT. Translating it yields CATSRVGGQELFF. The V gene is TRBV15, the J gene TRBJ2-2; D may match TRBD1 or TRBD2 (6 bases each). Germline V gene data show CDR1 as LNHNV and CDR2 as YYDKDF (reference sequence). V dropped 3 bases and J dropped 10 bases, with 12 bases sitting between them. This CDR3 spans 13 amino acids.

The V and J genes are TRBV28 and TRBJ1-2, with D tentatively TRBD1 (5 bases). The CDR3 is 13 residues long. Germline V gene data show CDR1 as MDHEN and CDR2 as SYDVKM. V was trimmed by 5 bases and J by 4 bases, leaving 11 bases between them. In nucleotides, the CDR3 is TGTGCCAGCAGTCAGGGACGGATCTATGGCTACACCTTC. It yields the protein CASSQGRIYGYTF.

This chain links TRBV18 with TRBJ2-7; 7 bases match TRBD2. The CDR3 runs 16 residues. V shed 1 base, J shed 4 bases, and the junction held 10 bases outside the gene matches. Germline V gene data show CDR1 as KGHSH and CDR2 as LQKENI. CDR3 sequence: CASSPLRAGAQYEQYF. CDR3 nucleotide sequence: TGTGCCAGCTCACCACTGAGGGCGGGAGCCCAATACGAGCAGTACTTC.

The chain is built from TRBV28 and TRBJ2-3; TRBD2 aligns across 8 bases. J was trimmed by 0 bases and V by 7 bases; bases with no gene match: 6. Germline values: CDR1 MDHEN, CDR2 SYDVKM. The CDR3 consists of 15 residues. CDR3 nucleotides: TGTGCCAGCACCCTCCCTAGCGGGAGCACAGATACGCAGTATTTT. It encodes CASTLPSGSTDTQYF.

The chain has TRBV14 and TRBJ1-1; D unresolved. The CDR3 runs 13 residues. Trimming left V 0 bases short and J 7 bases short, with 9 bases between. From germline, CDR1 is SGHDN and CDR2 FVKESK. CDR3 in amino acids: CASSQEIWDEAFF. The CDR3 nucleotides read TGTGCCAGCAGCCAAGAAATTTGGGATGAAGCTTTCTTT.

The chain uses TRBV11-2 and TRBJ2-3; 8 nucleotides agree with TRBD2. The CDR3 sequence is 15 residues long. Germline V gene lookup returns CDR1 SGHAT and CDR2 FQNNGV. V dropped 8 bases and J dropped 5; count of bases not matched to a gene: 12. The CDR3 DNA reads as TGTGCCAGCTCGGGGGGGAGGGCCGTAGGAGATACGCAGTATTTT. This encodes CASSGGRAVGDTQYF.

The chain has TRBV6-1 and TRBJ2-7; TRBD1 aligns across 7 bases. Germline assignment: CDR1 MNHNS and CDR2 SASEGT. The CDR3 is 16 amino acids. The V gene end was trimmed by 3 bases and the J gene end by 2 bases; junction bases not matched to a gene: 10. CDR3 nucleotide sequence: TGTGCCAGCAGTGAGCCCCCCCGACAGGGACCCTACGAGCAGTACTTC. Protein sequence: CASSEPPRQGPYEQYF.

The rearrangement links TRBV19 to TRBJ2-3; TRBD2 might be the D (6 bases). In germline, CDR1 is LNHDA, CDR2 SQIVND (reference sequence). The CDR3 sequence is 16 residues long. V was trimmed by 6 bases and J by 5 bases, leaving 21 bases between them. CDR3 residues: CASRDPYGSVGDTQYF. The CDR3 nucleotides are TGTGCCAGTAGAGATCCGTACGGGAGTGTTGGAGATACGCAGTATTTT.

This clone was counted once. The V call is TRBV5-4, the J call TRBJ2-2, with 14 bases lining up with TRBD2. The CDR3 covers 16 residues. V was pared by 4 bases and J by 5 bases, with 4 bases of the junction left unmatched. Germline V gives CDR1 SGHNT, CDR2 YYREEE (reference sequence). This CDR3 reads CASSKGLAGETGELFF. Written as DNA, the CDR3 is TGTGCCAGCAGCAAGGGACTAGCGGGAGAGACCGGGGAGCTGTTTTTT.

This chain connects TRBV10-1 to TRBJ2-7; D is unresolved. This CDR3 contains 13 residues. The V end was cut by 4 bases, the J end by 4 bases, with 11 bases between. Germline CDR1 reads WNHNN; CDR2 reads SYGVQD (reference sequence). Here the CDR3 reads CASSARPGYEQYF. In DNA form, the CDR3 reads TGCGCCAGCAGTGCGCGTCCAGGATACGAGCAGTACTTC.

In its sample, this clone was seen once. This chain uses TRBV7-2 with TRBJ2-1; 9 nucleotides align to TRBD2. Germline V gene sequence: CDR1 SGHTA, CDR2 FQGNSA. J gave up 6 bases and V 8 bases, and 11 bases lay outside the gene matches. The CDR3 length is 15 residues. This chain's CDR3 is CASRPGTSLSNEQFF. CDR3 sequence (DNA): TGTGCCAGCCGGCCCGGGACTAGCTTGTCCAATGAGCAGTTCTTC.

V usage is TRBV11-2 and J usage is TRBJ2-6, with a possible D match to TRBD2 (6 bases). V was clipped by 2 bases and J by 0 bases, with 14 bases between them. In germline, CDR1 is SGHAT, CDR2 FQNNGV. The CDR3 is 18 residues long. CDR3: CASSLTSRTNSGANVLTF. The CDR3, as DNA: TGTGCCAGCAGCTTAACTAGCCGGACCAACTCTGGGGCCAACGTCCTGACTTTC.

CDR3 sequence: CASSGNYGYTF. The CDR3 DNA sequence: TGTGCCAGTAGTGGAAACTATGGCTACACCTTC. The V gene is TRBV19, the J gene TRBJ1-2; D uncertain. The germline CDR1 and CDR2 sequences are LNHDA and SQIVND (reference sequence). This CDR3 spans 11 amino acids. The V end lost 5 bases, the J end lost 2 bases, and 3 bases lay between the germline ends.

This chain connects TRBV29-1 to TRBJ1-2, with TRBD1 identical over 8 bases. J gave up 3 bases and V 6 bases, and 3 bases lay outside the gene matches. CDR1 and CDR2 (germline): SQVTM, ANQGSEA. The CDR3 runs to 12 residues. DNA for the CDR3: TGCAGCGTAGGACAGGGATACTATGGCTACACCTTC. Protein product: CSVGQGYYGYTF.

A single count supports this clone. V gene TRBV28 combines with J gene TRBJ2-4; maybe TRBD2 (5 bases). The V gene's germline CDR1 is MDHEN and CDR2 SYDVKM. This CDR3 contains 15 residues. V was shortened by 2 bases and J by 8 bases, with 16 bases between the two germline ends. The CDR3 is CASSLASFPLDIQYF. In DNA, the CDR3 is TGTGCCAGCAGTTTAGCTAGCTTCCCGTTAGACATTCAGTACTTC.

The chain has TRBV7-2 and TRBJ1-5, with D perhaps TRBD1 (5 bases). This CDR3 is built from 15 residues. Trimming removed 3 bases from V and 0 bases from J, with 9 bases in between. The germline V gene encodes CDR1 SGHTA and CDR2 FQGNSA. The CDR3 loop reads CASSFDSYSNQPQHF. The DNA for the CDR3 is TGTGCCAGCAGCTTCGACAGTTATAGCAATCAGCCCCAGCATTTT. Full variable domain (rest looked up from reference TRBV7-2 and TRBJ1-5): GAGVSQSPSNKVTEKGKDVELRCDPISGHTALYWYRQSLGQGLEFLIYFQGNSAPDKSGLPSDRFSAERTGGSVSTLTIQRTQQEDSAVYLCASSFDSYSNQPQHFGDGTRLSIL.

About this clone itself: The same CDR3 arises from other DNA sequences in this sample as well. This chain joins TRBV7-2 and TRBJ1-3; D is uncertain. Germline CDR1 reads SGHTA; CDR2 reads FQGNSA. Between the trimmed V and J ends, which lost 4 bases and 0 bases, there was a span of 10 bases. There are 15 residues in the CDR3. CDR3 DNA sequence: TGTGCCAGCAGCTCGGGATATCTCTCTGGAAACACCATATATTTT. Its translation: CASSSGYLSGNTIYF.

The sample holds one count of this clone. The J gene is TRBJ1-1, the V gene TRBV12-5; D is uncertain. V was shortened by 4 bases and J by 1 base, with 13 bases between the two germline ends. Germline V lookup: CDR1 LGHNT, CDR2 FRNRAP. The CDR3 contains 15 residues. The CDR3 sequence: CASGSSDLPNTEAFF. CDR3 bases: TGTGCTAGTGGTTCCTCAGATTTGCCGAACACTGAAGCTTTCTTT. The entire variable domain, with the rest obtained from reference TRBV12-5 and TRBJ1-1, is as follows: DARVTQTPRHKVTEMGQEVTMRCQPILGHNTVFWYRQTMMQGLELLAYFRNRAPLDDSGMPKDRFSAEMPDATLATLKIQPSEPRDSAVYFCASGSSDLPNTEAFFGQGTRLTVV.

This sequence joins TRBV2 and TRBJ1-1; 7 nucleotides match TRBD1. Germline CDR1 SNHLY, CDR2 FYNNEI. This CDR3 has 15 residues. The J segment lost 6 bases and the V segment lost 6 bases, leaving 13 bases of the junction unmatched. This chain's CDR3 is CASSFRQGGIAEAFF. CDR3 nucleotides: TGTGCCAGCAGCTTTCGACAGGGCGGTATCGCTGAAGCTTTCTTT. Together with reference TRBV2 and TRBJ1-1, the CDR3 gives the full variable domain: EPEVTQTPSHQVTQMGQEVILRCVPISNHLYFYWYRQILGQKVEFLVSFYNNEISEKSEIFDDQFSVERPDGSNFTLKIRSTKLEDSAMYFCASSFRQGGIAEAFFGQGTRLTVV.

The chain joins TRBV7-9 to TRBJ2-2; a possible D gene is TRBD1 (6 bases). There are 16 residues in the CDR3. Germline assignment: CDR1 SEHNR and CDR2 FQNEAQ (reference sequence). Trimming left V 6 bases short and J 0 bases short, with 14 bases between. CDR3 sequence (DNA): TGTGCCAGCAGACATAGGACAGCATCGAACACCGGGGAGCTGTTTTTT. Translating gives CASRHRTASNTGELFF.

J is TRBJ2-1 and V is TRBV9; the match to TRBD2 covers 10 bases. Germline loops: CDR1 SGDLS, CDR2 YYNGEE. The CDR3 length is 15 residues. Unmatched junction bases numbered 7, after V lost 4 bases and J lost 6 bases. The CDR3 loop reads CASSTRGLAFNEQFF. CDR3 coding DNA: TGTGCCAGCAGCACACGGGGACTAGCGTTCAATGAGCAGTTCTTC.

The chain uses TRBV5-1 and TRBJ1-1; D uncertain. Between the trimmed V and J ends, which lost 6 bases and 3 bases, there was a span of 12 bases. Germline lookup yields CDR1 SGHRS and CDR2 YFSETQ. The CDR3 is 13 residues long. The CDR3 coding sequence is TGCGCCAGCACCGACTTCAGTCACACTGAAGCTTTCTTT. It is translated as CASTDFSHTEAFF.

The CDR3 region has the DNA TGTGCCACCAGCAGAGACCAGGGGGCGTTTGACGGGGAGCTGTTTTTT. Amino acids: CATSRDQGAFDGELFF. This chain uses TRBV15 with TRBJ2-2; 8 bases are shared with TRBD1. This CDR3 is built from 16 residues. J lost 7 bases, V lost 0 bases, and 7 bases had no gene match. In germline, CDR1 is LNHNV, CDR2 YYDKDF (reference sequence). Together with reference TRBV15 and TRBJ2-2, the CDR3 gives the full variable domain: DAMVIQNPRYQVTQFGKPVTLSCSQTLNHNVMYWYQQKSSQAPKLLFHYYDKDFNNEADTPDNFQSRRPNTSFCFLDIRSPGLGDTAMYLCATSRDQGAFDGELFFGEGSRLTVL.